This TCR beta chain is drawn from a study of breast tumors, draining lymph nodes, adjacent tissues (dated by TCRdb to the mid-2010s). A note on the overall study: The study compared TCR beta repertoires across tumor, adjacent nontumor tissue and axillary lymph nodes from breast cancer patients. In human breast cancer, the study set out to assess how tumor, surrounding tissue and draining lymph node repertoires relate to one another and whether T cells might be exchanged between them. Points the paper makes about the study in general: The conclusion that tumor T cells originate in lymph nodes was presented as consistent with a hypothesis rather than as directly demonstrated. Tumor T-cell repertoires showed less diversity than lymph node repertoires and more diversity than nontumor tissue repertoires, and tumor T-cell repertoires showed preferential V and J gene usage. The similarity between tumor and nontumor tissue repertoires was significantly greater in luminal-like breast cancer than in basal-like breast cancer. The data were judged consistent with most tumor T cells deriving from the lymph node and then expanding within tumor tissue.

Sequences SGHTA (CDR1) and FQGTGA (CDR2) are obtained from the germline V gene. From cysteine to phenylalanine, the CDR3 is 15 amino acids long. The DNA shown is the 45-base CDR3, in frame from base 1. Data came from an Illumina HiSeq 2000. Multiplex PCR amplification was used to generate the TCR beta chain libraries. The amplified TCR beta chain products were analyzed by high-throughput sequencing. The raw public data were reprocessed by TCRdb itself: fastp quality trimming at Q25, MiXCR clonotype calling, in-frame beta chains only. Each CDR3 protein gets just one entry, which takes the most common genes and DNA from the rows behind it. The sample table lists some 47,000 distinct CDR3 sequences, less than 55% of them with a count of one. The ten top clones hold about 10% of the sample. Regarding this clonotype: It has no known antigen specificity. At one boundary the junction diverges from the germline segment, which might be a read error.

The sequencing input was breast tumor tissue. The sequence is built from TRBV7-3 and TRBJ2-7, and possibly TRBD2, on 5 matching bases. The receptor comes from a female donor with breast cancer. Some clones in this sample may be carry-over from other donors' samples. The nucleotide sequence reads TGCGCCAGCAGCGTAGGGAGACACGGTGCCTACGAGCAGCACTTC. This yields the protein CASSVGRHGAYEQHF.